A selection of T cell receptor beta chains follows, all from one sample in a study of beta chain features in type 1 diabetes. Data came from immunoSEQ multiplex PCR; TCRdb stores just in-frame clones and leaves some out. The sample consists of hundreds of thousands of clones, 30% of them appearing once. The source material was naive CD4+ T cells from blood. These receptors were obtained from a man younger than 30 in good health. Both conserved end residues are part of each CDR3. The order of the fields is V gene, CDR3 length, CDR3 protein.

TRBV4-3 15 CASSQDGRSGREQYF
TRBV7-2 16 CASSLAHEPHVYEQYF
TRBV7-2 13 CASSFGSNQPQHF
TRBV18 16 CASSPPGPAGIDTQYF
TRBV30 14 CAWDRTGVKNIQYF
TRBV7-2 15 CASSLGVSGDNEQFF
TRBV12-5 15 CASGSGLAGQETQYF
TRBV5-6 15 CASSFLTGRDNEQFF
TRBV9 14 CASSVAGNTGELFF
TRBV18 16 CASSPTGSSGANVLTF
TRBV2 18 CASRSRLAGDRGINEQFF
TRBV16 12 CASSRENYGYTF
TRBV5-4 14 CASSLAGGSYEQYF
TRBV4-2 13 CASSLTGDYGYTF
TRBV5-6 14 CASRTFGPYNEQFF
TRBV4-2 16 CASSLGLAGGFYEQYF
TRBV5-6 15 CASCGPGLARSEQFF
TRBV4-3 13 CASSQDPRYEQYF
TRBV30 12 CASSHGSYEQYF
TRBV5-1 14 CASSLGTDLYEQYF
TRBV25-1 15 CASSEPGTGDYEQYF
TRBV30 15 CAWSVGGRGDEKLFF
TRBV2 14 CASRVTGMNTEAFF
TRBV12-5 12 CASGSSGETQYF
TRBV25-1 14 CASRHPDSLRQAFF
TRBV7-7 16 CASSLAGGLTYNEQFF
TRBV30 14 CAWMSKGANYGYTF
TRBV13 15 CASSLRSSNTGELFF
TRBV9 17 CASSVSPLGGLQETQYF